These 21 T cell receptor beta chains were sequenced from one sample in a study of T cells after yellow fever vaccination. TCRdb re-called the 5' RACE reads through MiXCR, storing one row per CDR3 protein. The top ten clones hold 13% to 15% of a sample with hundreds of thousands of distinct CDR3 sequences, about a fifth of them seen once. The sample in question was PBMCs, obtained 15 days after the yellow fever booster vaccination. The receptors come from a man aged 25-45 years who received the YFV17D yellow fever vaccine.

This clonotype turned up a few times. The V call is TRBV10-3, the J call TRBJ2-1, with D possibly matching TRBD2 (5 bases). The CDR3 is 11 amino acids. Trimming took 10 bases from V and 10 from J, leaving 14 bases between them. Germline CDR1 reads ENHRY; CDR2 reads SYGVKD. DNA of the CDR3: TGTGCCACCCAAAGCGGAGAGGAGCAGTTCTTC. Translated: CATQSGEEQFF.

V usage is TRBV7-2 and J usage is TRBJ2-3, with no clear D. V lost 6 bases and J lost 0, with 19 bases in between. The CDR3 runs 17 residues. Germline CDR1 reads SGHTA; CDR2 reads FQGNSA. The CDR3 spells CASSITGGILSTDTQYF. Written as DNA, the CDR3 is TGTGCCAGCAGTATTACGGGTGGAATACTTAGCACAGATACGCAGTATTTT.

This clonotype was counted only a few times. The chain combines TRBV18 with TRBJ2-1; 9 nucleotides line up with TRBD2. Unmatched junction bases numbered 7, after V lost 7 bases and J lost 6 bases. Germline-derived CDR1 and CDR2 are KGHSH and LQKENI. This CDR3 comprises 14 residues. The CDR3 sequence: CASLTAAGGNEQFF. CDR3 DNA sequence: TGTGCCAGCTTGACGGCAGCGGGAGGCAATGAGCAGTTCTTC.

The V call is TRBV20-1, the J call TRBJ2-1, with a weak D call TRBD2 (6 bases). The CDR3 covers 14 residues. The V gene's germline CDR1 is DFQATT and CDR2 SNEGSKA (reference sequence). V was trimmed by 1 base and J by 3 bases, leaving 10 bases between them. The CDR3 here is CSARVREFYNEQFF. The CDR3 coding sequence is TGCAGTGCTAGAGTGCGGGAATTCTACAATGAGCAGTTCTTC.

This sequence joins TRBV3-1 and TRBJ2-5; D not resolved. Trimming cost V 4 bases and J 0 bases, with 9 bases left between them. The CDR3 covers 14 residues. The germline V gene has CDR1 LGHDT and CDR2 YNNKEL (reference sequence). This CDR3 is CASSRLGDQETQYF. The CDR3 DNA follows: TGTGCCAGCAGCCGCCTAGGAGACCAAGAGACCCAGTACTTC.

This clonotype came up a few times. This CDR3 reads CASSVGQGQETQYF. CDR3 sequence (DNA): TGTGCCAGCAGCGTAGGTCAGGGCCAAGAGACCCAGTACTTC. The V and J genes are TRBV9 and TRBJ2-5, with D possibly being TRBD1 (5 bases). The germline gives CDR1 SGDLS, CDR2 YYNGEE. The CDR3 has 14 residues. Trimming took off 0 bases at V and 1 base at J, with 7 bases between the two ends.

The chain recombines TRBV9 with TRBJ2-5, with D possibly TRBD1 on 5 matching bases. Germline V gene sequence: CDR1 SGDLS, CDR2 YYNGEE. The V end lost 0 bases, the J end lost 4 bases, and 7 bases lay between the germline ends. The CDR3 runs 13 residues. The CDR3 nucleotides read TGTGCCAGCAGCGTAGGGGGCGTAGAGACCCAGTACTTC. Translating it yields CASSVGGVETQYF. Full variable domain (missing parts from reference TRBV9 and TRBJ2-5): DSGVTQTPKHLITATGQRVTLRCSPRSGDLSVYWYQQSLDQGLQFLIQYYNGEERAKGNILERFSAQQFPDLHSELNLSSLELGDSALYFCASSVGGVETQYFGPGTRLLVL.

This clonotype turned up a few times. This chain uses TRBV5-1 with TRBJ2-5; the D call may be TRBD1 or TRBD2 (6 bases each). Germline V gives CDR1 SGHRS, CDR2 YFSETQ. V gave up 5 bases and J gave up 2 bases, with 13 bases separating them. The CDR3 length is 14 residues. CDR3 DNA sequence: TGCGCCAGCAGAGGGGGACTCCTACAAGAGACCCAGTACTTC. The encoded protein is CASRGGLLQETQYF.

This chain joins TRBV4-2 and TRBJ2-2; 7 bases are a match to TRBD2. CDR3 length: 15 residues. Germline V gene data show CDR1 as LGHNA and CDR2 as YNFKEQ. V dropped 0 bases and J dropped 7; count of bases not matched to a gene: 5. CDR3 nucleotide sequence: TGTGCCAGCAGCCAAGACCCTTGGACTAGCGGGGAGCTGTTTTTT. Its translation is CASSQDPWTSGELFF.

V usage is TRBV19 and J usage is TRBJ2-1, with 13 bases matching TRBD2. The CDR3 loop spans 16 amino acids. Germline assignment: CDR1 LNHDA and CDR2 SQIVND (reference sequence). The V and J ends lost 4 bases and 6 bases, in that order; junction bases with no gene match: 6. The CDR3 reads CASSTPLAGGPNEQFF. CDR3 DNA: TGTGCCAGTAGTACACCACTAGCGGGAGGGCCCAATGAGCAGTTCTTC.

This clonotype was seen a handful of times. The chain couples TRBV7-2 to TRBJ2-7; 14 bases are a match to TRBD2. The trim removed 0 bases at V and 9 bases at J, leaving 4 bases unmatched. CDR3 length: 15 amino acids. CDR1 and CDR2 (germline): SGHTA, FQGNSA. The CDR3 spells CASSLAGTSGSRQYF. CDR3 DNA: TGTGCCAGCAGCTTAGCCGGGACTAGCGGGAGTAGGCAGTACTTC. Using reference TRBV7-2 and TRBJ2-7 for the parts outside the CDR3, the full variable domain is GAGVSQSPSNKVTEKGKDVELRCDPISGHTALYWYRQSLGQGLEFLIYFQGNSAPDKSGLPSDRFSAERTGGSVSTLTIQRTQQEDSAVYLCASSLAGTSGSRQYFGPGTRLTVT.

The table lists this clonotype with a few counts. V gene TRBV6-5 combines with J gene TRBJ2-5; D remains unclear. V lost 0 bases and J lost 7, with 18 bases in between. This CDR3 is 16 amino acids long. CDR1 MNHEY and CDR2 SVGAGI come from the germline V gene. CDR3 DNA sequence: TGTGCCAGCAGTTACTCGTCGGTCGGCCGTCTGCGGACCCAGTACTTC. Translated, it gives CASSYSSVGRLRTQYF.

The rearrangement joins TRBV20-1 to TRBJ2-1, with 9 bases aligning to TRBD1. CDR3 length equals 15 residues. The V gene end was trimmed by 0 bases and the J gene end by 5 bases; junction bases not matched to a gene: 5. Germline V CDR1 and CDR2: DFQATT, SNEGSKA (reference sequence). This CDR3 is CSARDGDRADNEQFF. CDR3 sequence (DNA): TGCAGTGCTAGAGATGGGGACAGGGCGGACAATGAGCAGTTCTTC.

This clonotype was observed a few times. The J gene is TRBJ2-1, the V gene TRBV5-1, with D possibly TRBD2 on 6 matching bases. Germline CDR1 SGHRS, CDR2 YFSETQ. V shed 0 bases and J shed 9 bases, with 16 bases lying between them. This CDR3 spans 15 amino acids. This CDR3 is CASSLDASGVGEQFF. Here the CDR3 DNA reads TGCGCCAGCAGCTTGGACGCGTCGGGAGTTGGTGAGCAGTTCTTC. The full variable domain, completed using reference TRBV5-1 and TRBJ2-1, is KAGVTQTPRYLIKTRGQQVTLSCSPISGHRSVSWYQQTPGQGLQFLFEYFSETQRNKGNFPGRFSGRQFSNSRSEMNVSTLELGDSALYLCASSLDASGVGEQFFGPGTRLTVL.

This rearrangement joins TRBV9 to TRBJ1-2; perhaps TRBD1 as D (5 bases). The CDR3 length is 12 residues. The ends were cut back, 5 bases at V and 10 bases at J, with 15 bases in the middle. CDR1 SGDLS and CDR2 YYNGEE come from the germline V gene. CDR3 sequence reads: CASSAGAPIYTF. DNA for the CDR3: TGTGCCAGCAGTGCCGGGGCCCCTATCTACACCTTC.

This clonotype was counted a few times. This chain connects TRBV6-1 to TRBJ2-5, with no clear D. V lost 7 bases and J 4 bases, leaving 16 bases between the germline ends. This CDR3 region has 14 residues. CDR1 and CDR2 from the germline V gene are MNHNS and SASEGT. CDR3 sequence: CASTEAPPGETQYF. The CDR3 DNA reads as TGTGCCAGCACGGAAGCACCGCCAGGAGAGACCCAGTACTTC.

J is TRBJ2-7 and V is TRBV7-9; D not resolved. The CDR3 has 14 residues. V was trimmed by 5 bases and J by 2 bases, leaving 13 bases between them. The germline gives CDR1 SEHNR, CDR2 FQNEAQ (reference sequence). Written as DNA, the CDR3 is TGTGCCAGCAGCCCCCAGACTGTTACCTACGAGCAGTACTTC. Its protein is CASSPQTVTYEQYF.

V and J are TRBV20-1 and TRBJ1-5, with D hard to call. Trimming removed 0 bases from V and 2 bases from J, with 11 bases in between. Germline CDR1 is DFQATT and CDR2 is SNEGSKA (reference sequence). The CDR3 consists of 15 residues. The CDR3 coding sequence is TGCAGTGCTAGAGATTGGGGTTTAGGCAATCAGCCCCAGCATTTT. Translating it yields CSARDWGLGNQPQHF.

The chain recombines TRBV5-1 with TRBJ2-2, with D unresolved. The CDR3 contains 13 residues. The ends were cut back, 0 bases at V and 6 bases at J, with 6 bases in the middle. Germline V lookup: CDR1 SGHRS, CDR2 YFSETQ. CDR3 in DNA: TGCGCCAGCAGCTTGGTGTTTCCCGGGGAGCTGTTTTTT. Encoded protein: CASSLVFPGELFF.

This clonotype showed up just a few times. The CDR3, as DNA: TGTGCCAGCGTTGCTGGGAGCGCCTCCTACGAGCAGTACTTC. Its translation: CASVAGSASYEQYF. The chain joins TRBV6-5 to TRBJ2-7; possible D gene TRBD2, 5 bases. Germline V gives CDR1 MNHEY, CDR2 SVGAGI. Trimming left V 8 bases short and J 0 bases short, with 14 bases between. This CDR3 is 14 amino acids long.

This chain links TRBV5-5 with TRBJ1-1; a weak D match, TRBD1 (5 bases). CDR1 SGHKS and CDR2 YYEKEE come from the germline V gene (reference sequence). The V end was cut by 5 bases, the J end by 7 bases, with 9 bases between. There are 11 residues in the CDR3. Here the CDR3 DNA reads TGTGCCAGCAGGCTGGGACTTGAAGCTTTCTTT. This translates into CASRLGLEAFF.